The 23 T cell receptor beta chains presented below share a single source sample, sequenced in a study of human T cells and chemical hapten exposure. TCRdb analysed the RACE reads with MiXCR anew, one entry per CDR3 protein. The sample consists of approximately 110,000 distinct CDR3 sequences, 30% to 35% of them appearing once. The time point: patch test 3, about 24 weeks after DPC sensitization. Treatment: therapeutic diphenylcyclopropenone sensitization with weekly scalp DPC. Sequencing was performed on whole blood, taken in connection with sensitization to the hapten diphenylcyclopropenone (DPC). The receptors stem from a man aged 40-49 years with alopecia areata. Some clones in this sample may be carry-over from other donors' samples.

This clonotype has a handful of counts. The chain links TRBV6-5 to TRBJ2-7, with 8 positions matching TRBD2. Germline assignment: CDR1 MNHEY and CDR2 SVGAGI. Trimming at V came to 2 bases and at J to 7 bases, leaving 16 bases not matched to a gene. CDR3 size: 17 residues. The CDR3 loop reads CASSYGVIGRAAGEQYF. CDR3 coding DNA: TGTGCCAGCAGTTACGGTGTCATCGGGAGGGCCGCTGGGGAGCAGTACTTC.

This clonotype occurred a few times. This chain joins TRBV5-1 and TRBJ2-2; D is uncertain. Trimming left V 9 bases short and J 8 bases short, with 11 bases between. CDR1 and CDR2 from the germline V gene are SGHRS and YFSETQ. The CDR3 consists of 11 residues. The CDR3 is CATYQEGELFF. Here the CDR3 DNA reads TGCGCCACCTACCAAGAAGGGGAGCTGTTTTTT.

This clonotype was seen only a few times. V gene TRBV7-2 combines with J gene TRBJ2-1, with a tentative D call TRBD2 (7 bases). Germline V gene sequence: CDR1 SGHTA, CDR2 FQGNSA. V lost 4 bases to trimming and J lost 5 bases, with 15 bases between them. The CDR3 totals 15 residues. The CDR3 loop is CASSWAGAGDNEQFF. Written as DNA, the CDR3 is TGTGCCAGCAGCTGGGCAGGGGCGGGAGACAATGAGCAGTTCTTC.

This clonotype was seen a handful of times. V usage is TRBV7-2 and J usage is TRBJ2-7; TRBD1 aligns across 7 bases. Germline V gene data show CDR1 as SGHTA and CDR2 as FQGNSA. Unmatched junction bases numbered 4, after V lost 5 bases and J lost 3 bases. This CDR3 region has 13 residues. In nucleotides, the CDR3 is TGTGCCAGCAGCCTACGACAGGGCTACGAGCAGTACGTC. Translation: CASSLRQGYEQYV.

The V gene is TRBV20-1, the J gene TRBJ2-1; a weak D match, TRBD2 (5 bases). The CDR3 is 14 residues long. Germline V gene sequence: CDR1 DFQATT, CDR2 SNEGSKA (reference sequence). The V and J ends lost 2 bases and 0 bases respectively, with 8 bases between them. CDR3 sequence (DNA): TGCAGTGCTAGACGGGATGTCTCCTACAATGAGCAGTTCTTC. Translated, it gives CSARRDVSYNEQFF.

V is TRBV11-2 and J is TRBJ2-3; no clear D gene. V was shortened by 1 base and J by 0 bases, with 11 bases between the two germline ends. CDR1 and CDR2 from the germline V gene are SGHAT and FQNNGV. This CDR3 comprises 16 residues. CDR3 bases: TGTGCCAGCAGCTTAGGTGCAGGAATCAGCACAGATACGCAGTATTTT. Residues: CASSLGAGISTDTQYF.

The CDR3 loop reads CASSLGRPTEQPQHF. CDR3 coding DNA: TGTGCCAGCAGCTTAGGCCGCCCTACCGAGCAGCCCCAGCATTTT. J is TRBJ1-5 and V is TRBV7-2; no firm D call. Trimming cost V 1 base and J 7 bases, with 14 bases left between them. Germline CDR1 SGHTA, CDR2 FQGNSA. The CDR3 is 15 amino acids.

This clonotype has more than one count but fewer than ten. The gene calls are TRBV27 and TRBJ2-5; the D gene is possibly TRBD1 (6 bases). V lost 6 bases to trimming and J lost 5 bases, with 13 bases between them. CDR3 length: 13 amino acids. The germline gives CDR1 MNHEY, CDR2 SMNVEV (reference sequence). The CDR3 bases are TGTGCCAGCAGATACAGGGAAGAGGAGACCCAGTACTTC. It encodes CASRYREEETQYF.

This rearrangement joins TRBV7-2 to TRBJ2-2; D is tentatively TRBD1 or TRBD2 (5 bases each). V lost 6 bases and J 2 bases, leaving 13 bases between the germline ends. Germline V gene lookup returns CDR1 SGHTA and CDR2 FQGNSA. This CDR3 is 15 amino acids long. CDR3 DNA sequence: TGTGCCAGCAGTCGGGACCAATCTAACACCGGGGAGCTGTTTTTT. This gives the protein CASSRDQSNTGELFF.

V and J are TRBV21-1 and TRBJ2-7; the DNA was not used to check the table's D call, TRBD1. TRBV21-1 represents a pseudogene. CDR3 length equals 17 residues. The chain's CDR3 is CASSNVVSGVDSYEQYF. CDR3 coding DNA: TGTGCCAGCAGCAATGTAGTGTCTGGCGTGGACAGCTACGAGCAGTACTTC.

By frequency in the sample, this clonotype is medium-sized. This chain links TRBV27 with TRBJ2-1, with a possible D match to TRBD1 (6 bases). V gave up 2 bases and J gave up 0 bases, with 17 bases separating them. The CDR3 has 18 residues. The germline CDR1 and CDR2 sequences are MNHEY and SMNVEV (reference sequence). This CDR3 is CASSLRQGPTISYNEQFF. The CDR3 DNA follows: TGTGCCAGCAGTTTAAGGCAGGGGCCAACCATCTCCTACAATGAGCAGTTCTTC.

Only a few counts were recorded for this clonotype. The chain is built from TRBV18 and TRBJ1-1; 11 bases map to TRBD1. CDR1 KGHSH and CDR2 LQKENI come from the germline V gene. The V and J ends lost 2 bases and 4 bases, in that order; junction bases with no gene match: 6. The CDR3 has 16 amino acids. The chain's CDR3 is CASSPKGQGAFTEAFF. For the CDR3, the DNA is TGTGCCAGCTCACCAAAAGGACAGGGGGCTTTCACTGAAGCTTTCTTT.

The V call is TRBV5-1, the J call TRBJ1-4; 8 bases line up with TRBD1. Trimming cost V 3 bases and J 3 bases; bases outside gene matches: 1. The CDR3 spans 14 residues. In germline, CDR1 is SGHRS, CDR2 YFSETQ. Here the CDR3 reads CASSWTGPNEKLFF. CDR3 sequence (DNA): TGCGCCAGCAGCTGGACAGGGCCTAATGAAAAACTGTTTTTT. Together with reference TRBV5-1 and TRBJ1-4, the CDR3 gives the full variable domain: KAGVTQTPRYLIKTRGQQVTLSCSPISGHRSVSWYQQTPGQGLQFLFEYFSETQRNKGNFPGRFSGRQFSNSRSEMNVSTLELGDSALYLCASSWTGPNEKLFFGSGTQLSVL.

The rearrangement links TRBV5-1 to TRBJ2-7; D is undetermined. Germline V lookup: CDR1 SGHRS, CDR2 YFSETQ. The CDR3 contains 12 residues. V was pared by 0 bases and J by 6 bases, with 7 bases between. CDR3 in amino acids: CASSLAGGEQYV. CDR3 DNA sequence: TGCGCCAGCAGCTTGGCGGGTGGCGAGCAGTACGTC.

This clonotype was counted only a few times. This rearrangement joins TRBV6-2 or TRBV6-3 to TRBJ2-7; D may be TRBD2 (6 bases). CDR1 is MNHEY and CDR2 is SVGEGT in the germline V gene. Trimming removed 6 bases from V and 2 bases from J, with 11 bases in between. The CDR3 spans 13 residues. CDR3 bases: TGTGCCAGCAGAGGGGACTTCCCCTACGAGCAGTACGTC. Translating gives CASRGDFPYEQYV.

This chain joins TRBV5-5 and TRBJ2-5, with 10 positions matching TRBD1. J gave up 8 bases and V 2 bases, and 12 bases lay outside the gene matches. Germline CDR1 SGHKS, CDR2 YYEKEE (reference sequence). This CDR3 contains 16 residues. CDR3 sequence reads: CASSFFPQRQGATQYF. The CDR3 region has the DNA TGTGCCAGCAGCTTCTTCCCCCAACGACAGGGGGCAACCCAGTACTTC.

The chain employs TRBV30 and TRBJ1-1; D not certain. CDR3 length equals 12 residues. Germline values: CDR1 GTSNPN, CDR2 SVGIG (reference sequence). V shed 3 bases and J shed 4 bases, with 9 bases lying between them. The CDR3 here is CAWSQRSTEAFF. The CDR3 DNA follows: TGTGCCTGGAGCCAAAGAAGCACTGAAGCTTTCTTT.

The gene calls are TRBV5-1 and TRBJ2-3, with D perhaps TRBD2 (5 bases). The germline V and J ends were trimmed by 2 bases and 4 bases, with 17 bases remaining between them. CDR1 and CDR2 (germline): SGHRS, YFSETQ. The CDR3 length is 16 residues. The CDR3 DNA reads TGCGCCAGCAGCTTAAATCTCGGAGGCGAGCCAGATACGCAGTATTTT. The encoded protein is CASSLNLGGEPDTQYF.

This clonotype has a single count. The J gene is TRBJ2-7, the V gene TRBV6-2 or TRBV6-3; 9 positions agree with TRBD2. V shed 2 bases and J 5 bases; nucleotides not matched to a gene: 10. Germline loops: CDR1 MNHEY, CDR2 SVGEGT. CDR3 length equals 16 residues. CDR3 sequence (DNA): TGTGCCAGCAGTTACCCTACTAGCGGGTTATCCCACGAGCAGTACGTC. It translates to CASSYPTSGLSHEQYV.

This clonotype was counted a few times. The rearrangement uses TRBV28 and TRBJ2-5; D is possibly TRBD1 or TRBD2 (6 bases each). CDR1 and CDR2 (germline): MDHEN, SYDVKM. The CDR3 spans 17 residues. Trimming left V 2 bases short and J 1 base short, with 17 bases between. The CDR3 sequence is CASSLGETRGLQETQYF. In DNA, the CDR3 is TGTGCCAGCAGTTTAGGAGAAACCCGGGGGCTCCAAGAGACCCAGTACTTC.

This clonotype has just a few counts. The chain links TRBV5-1 to TRBJ2-5; TRBD1 might be the D (5 bases). The CDR3 has 14 amino acids. V dropped 5 bases and J dropped 2 bases, with 13 bases sitting between them. Germline lookup yields CDR1 SGHRS and CDR2 YFSETQ. CDR3 loop: CASRQEIPQETQYF. In DNA form, the CDR3 reads TGCGCCAGCAGACAGGAAATTCCGCAAGAGACCCAGTACTTC.

The chain recombines TRBV7-2 with TRBJ1-6, with D possibly matching TRBD1 (5 bases). Germline V gene sequence: CDR1 SGHTA, CDR2 FQGNSA. CDR3 size: 13 residues. The V end lost 9 bases, the J end lost 4 bases, and 10 bases lay between the germline ends. DNA of the CDR3: TGTGCCAGGAGGGACGGGTATAATTCACCCCTCCACTTT. It is translated as CARRDGYNSPLHF.

The chain carries TRBV7-2 and TRBJ2-7; 9 positions agree with TRBD1. The CDR3 covers 15 residues. CDR1 SGHTA and CDR2 FQGNSA come from the germline V gene. The V and J ends lost 2 bases and 3 bases, in that order; junction bases with no gene match: 5. CDR3 in DNA: TGTGCCAGCAGCTTAATCCGGGACAGGGACTACGAGCAGTACTTC. Residues: CASSLIRDRDYEQYF.